This TCR beta chain originates from a study of blood T cells in healthy people across ages. Broader study findings: The long-lived group displayed more naive CD4+ cells, plus higher diversity, than the aged donors did.

With regard to this clonotype: Its antigen is still unknown.

Alongside a J-beta primer mix, a sample-barcoded 5' primer served in a second PCR lasting roughly 7 to 11 cycles. TCRdb reprocessed the 5' RACE reads with MiXCR, giving one entry per CDR3 protein. Among roughly 570,000 distinct CDR3 sequences, about 25% were seen once, and the ten largest hold 18%. Trimming took 3 bases from V and 2 from J, leaving 7 bases between them. CDR1 is KGHSH and CDR2 is LQKENI in the germline V gene. The CDR3 extends over 14 amino acids. In terms of origin and age, donors were healthy Caucasian individuals from Russia aged about 6 to 95. Extraction of total RNA produced a minimum of 5.5 micrograms from each sample.

The source is a woman in her seventies in good health. This chain links TRBV18 with TRBJ2-2; D unresolved. Material for sequencing was blood. CDR3 region: CASSPQRNTGELFF. The CDR3 DNA reads TGTGCCAGCTCACCGCAGAGAAACACCGGGGAGCTGTTTTTT.